This T cell receptor (beta chain) was sequenced for a study of blood T cell repertoires in COVID-19. Study-wide context: The United States, Italy and Spain were the sources of the acute and convalescent COVID-19 samples. The analysed material was cDNA or gDNA that came from T cells, B-cell-depleted T cells, or PBMCs.

Germline lookup yields CDR1 SGHAT and CDR2 FQNNGV. CDR3 length equals 12 residues. Trimming pared 1 base from V and 6 bases from J, leaving 4 bases between. Methods used by the authors: Counts of nucleated cells, estimated from reference gene primer amplification, were obtained. Measured with immunoSEQ multiplex PCR; TCRdb has only the in-frame clones, and not every one. V and J calls and clone size follow that table, whereas D and trimming were derived from the DNA. The sample has 250,000 to 350,000 clones; approximately 83% are singletons. The sequencing input was peripheral blood. This sequence was found in a woman under 40 who had recovered from COVID-19. The rearrangement joins TRBV11-2 to TRBJ1-5; unclear D gene. The CDR3 protein is CASSLGGQPQHF. CDR3 coding DNA: TGTGCCAGCAGCTTAGGAGGTCAGCCCCAGCATTTT.